One and the same sample provided the 9 T cell receptor beta chains below, sequenced in a study of blood T cell repertoires in COVID-19 (TCRdb year 2020). The library relied on the immunoSEQ multiplex PCR assay. Sourced from immuneACCESS, this table was stored by TCRdb with only in-frame sequences that have V and J called. A share of the clones is absent; for the studies checked, an unresolved V gene accounts for under half, and the remainder has no known explanation. The sample table records about 110,000 clones; around 84% of these occur just once. The ten largest clones take up around 2% of the sample. Source material: peripheral blood. The receptor set was obtained from a human donor in a cohort sampled during active COVID-19.

This chain uses TRBV29-1 with TRBJ2-7; D possibly corresponds to TRBD1 (5 bases). Germline loops: CDR1 SQVTM, CDR2 ANQGSEA. The CDR3 totals 13 residues. The V end lost 4 bases, the J end lost 6 bases, and 16 bases lay between the germline ends. CDR3 region: CSVGPDNWPEQYF. DNA for the CDR3: TGCAGCGTTGGCCCGGACAACTGGCCCGAGCAGTACTTC.

The chain links TRBV6-5 to TRBJ2-7; no reliable D call. The CDR3 spans 16 residues. Trimming took off 0 bases at V and 0 bases at J, with 12 bases between the two ends. CDR1 is MNHEY, CDR2 SVGAGI, per germline. CDR3 nucleotide sequence: TGTGCCAGCAGTTACTCGATCACTGGGCCCTCCTACGAGCAGTACTTC. Translated, it gives CASSYSITGPSYEQYF.

The J gene is TRBJ1-2, the V gene TRBV28; 7 nucleotides align to TRBD1. The CDR3 spans 14 residues. Germline CDR1 is MDHEN and CDR2 is SYDVKM. Trimming at V came to 6 bases and at J to 8 bases, leaving 12 bases not matched to a gene. CDR3 bases: TGTGCCAGCAGCTCCGGACAGGCCCCTGAGGGCTACACCTTC. As protein: CASSSGQAPEGYTF.

The chain employs TRBV5-1 and TRBJ1-6; 7 bases are shared with TRBD1. After removal of 4 bases from V and 9 bases from J, the junction contained 4 bases not matched to a gene. Germline V gene sequence: CDR1 SGHRS, CDR2 YFSETQ. The CDR3 runs 13 residues. The CDR3 is CASSPGGFSPLHF. Here the CDR3 DNA reads TGCGCCAGCAGCCCAGGGGGGTTTTCACCCCTCCACTTT.

The sample holds a few counts of this clone. This chain uses TRBV7-2 with TRBJ2-3, with D uncertain. With 1 base removed from V and 2 bases from J, the gap between germline ends came to 7 bases. In germline, CDR1 is SGHTA, CDR2 FQGNSA. This CDR3 contains 14 residues. CDR3 residues: CASSLGVSTDTQYF. The DNA for the CDR3 is TGTGCCAGCAGCTTAGGAGTGTCCACAGATACGCAGTATTTT.

Here the CDR3 DNA reads TGTGCCAGCAGTCTGACAGGCAGCGGAAACACCATATATTTT. It codes for CASSLTGSGNTIYF. V gene TRBV7-3 combines with J gene TRBJ1-3; D might be TRBD1 (6 bases). V dropped 6 bases and J dropped 4 bases, with 13 bases sitting between them. CDR1 is SGHTA and CDR2 is FQGTGA in the germline V gene. This CDR3 region has 14 residues.

The chain uses TRBV19 and TRBJ2-5; TRBD1 agrees at 12 bases. Germline lookup yields CDR1 LNHDA and CDR2 SQIVND (reference sequence). V trimming: 6 bases; J trimming: 5 bases; junction bases outside the gene matches: 7. The CDR3 loop spans 15 amino acids. The CDR3, as DNA: TGTGCCAGTAGCTCCGGGACAGGGGGCGGGGAGACCCAGTACTTC. Its protein product is CASSSGTGGGETQYF.

The chain joins TRBV30 to TRBJ2-1; 10 nucleotides align to TRBD2. Per germline, CDR1 GTSNPN and CDR2 SVGIG (reference sequence). The CDR3 sequence is 14 residues long. Trimming cost V 5 bases and J 8 bases; bases outside gene matches: 9. The CDR3 region has the DNA TGTGCCTGGGAGAGCGGGGGGGCGCTTTATGAGCAGTTCTTC. Its protein is CAWESGGALYEQFF.

The chain recombines TRBV9 with TRBJ1-2; D is ambiguous. This CDR3 comprises 17 residues. CDR1 and CDR2 from the germline V gene are SGDLS and YYNGEE. V lost 3 bases and J lost 5, with 23 bases in between. The CDR3 DNA is TGTGCCAGCAGCGGTGTTAACGCCGGCCTCGGGAGTTATGGCTACACCTTC. Protein product: CASSGVNAGLGSYGYTF.